The following is a T cell receptor beta chain sequence with its context. Its target is unknown. This entry belongs to a study of OX40 agonist ivuxolimab in advanced cancers. Across the study: All patients had ivuxolimab intravenously every 2 weeks at 0.01 to 10 mg/kg.

General study findings and limits: Low normalized T-cell clonal expansion was additionally recorded for some nonresponders. Within 6 weeks, CD4+ and CD8+ blood T cells expanded clonally at 0.1 to 3.0 mg/kg.

Libraries were prepared by immunoSEQ multiplex PCR; TCRdb keeps only in-frame clonotypes and omits some of them. Of approximately 99,000 clones listed, around 90% are singletons. Sampled blood was obtained at baseline, cycle 4 day 1, and cycle 7 day 1. J was trimmed by 4 bases and V by 0 bases; bases with no gene match: 1. The CDR3 runs to 14 residues. Germline V lookup: CDR1 SGHKS, CDR2 YYEKEE (reference sequence). This clonotype was obtained from an adult with an advanced solid tumor such as melanoma, head and neck, liver or kidney cancer. The chain carries TRBV5-5 and TRBJ2-5; 9 bases match TRBD2. The sample was CD4+ or CD8+ T cells sorted from blood, taken in a trial of the OX40 agonist ivuxolimab. The CDR3 DNA reads as TGTGCCAGCAGCTTGGCGACTAGCGGAGAGACCCAGTACTTC. As protein: CASSLATSGETQYF.